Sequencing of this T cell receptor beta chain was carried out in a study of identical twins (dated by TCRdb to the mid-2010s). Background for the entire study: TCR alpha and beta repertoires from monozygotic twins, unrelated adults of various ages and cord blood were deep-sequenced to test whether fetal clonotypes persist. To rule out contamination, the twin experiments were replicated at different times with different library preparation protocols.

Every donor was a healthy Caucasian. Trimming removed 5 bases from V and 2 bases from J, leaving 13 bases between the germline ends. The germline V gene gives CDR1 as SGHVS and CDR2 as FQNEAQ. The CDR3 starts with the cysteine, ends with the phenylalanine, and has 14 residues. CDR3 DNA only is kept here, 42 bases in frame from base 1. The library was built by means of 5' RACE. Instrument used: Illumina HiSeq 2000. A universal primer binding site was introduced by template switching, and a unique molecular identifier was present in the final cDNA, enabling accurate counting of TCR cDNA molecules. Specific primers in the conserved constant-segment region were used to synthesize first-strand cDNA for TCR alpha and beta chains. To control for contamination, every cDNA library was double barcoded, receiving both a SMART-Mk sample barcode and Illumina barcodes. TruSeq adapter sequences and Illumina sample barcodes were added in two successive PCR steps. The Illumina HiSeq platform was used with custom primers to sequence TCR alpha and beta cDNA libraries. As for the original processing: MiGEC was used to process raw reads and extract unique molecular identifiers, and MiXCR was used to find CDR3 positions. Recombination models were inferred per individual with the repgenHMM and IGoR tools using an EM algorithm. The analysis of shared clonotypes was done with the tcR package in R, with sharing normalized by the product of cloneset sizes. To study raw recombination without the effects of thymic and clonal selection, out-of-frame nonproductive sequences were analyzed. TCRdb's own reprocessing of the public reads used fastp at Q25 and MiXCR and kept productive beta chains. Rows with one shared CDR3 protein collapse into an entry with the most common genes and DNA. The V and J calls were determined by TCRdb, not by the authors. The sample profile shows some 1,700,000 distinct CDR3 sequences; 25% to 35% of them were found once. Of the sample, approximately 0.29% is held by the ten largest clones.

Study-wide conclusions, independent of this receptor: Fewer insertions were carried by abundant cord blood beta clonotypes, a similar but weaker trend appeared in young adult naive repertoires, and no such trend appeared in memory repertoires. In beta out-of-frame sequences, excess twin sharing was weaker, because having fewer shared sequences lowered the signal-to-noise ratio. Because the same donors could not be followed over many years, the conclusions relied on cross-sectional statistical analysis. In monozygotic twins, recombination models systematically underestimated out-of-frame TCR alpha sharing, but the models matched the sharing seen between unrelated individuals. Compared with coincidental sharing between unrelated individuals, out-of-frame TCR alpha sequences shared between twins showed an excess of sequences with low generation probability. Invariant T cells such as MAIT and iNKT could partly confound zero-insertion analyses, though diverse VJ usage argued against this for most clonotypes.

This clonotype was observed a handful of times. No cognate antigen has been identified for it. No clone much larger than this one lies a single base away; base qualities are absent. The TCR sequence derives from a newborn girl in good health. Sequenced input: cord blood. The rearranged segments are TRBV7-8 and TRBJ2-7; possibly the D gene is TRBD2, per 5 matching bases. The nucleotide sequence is TGTGCCAGCAGCGCACGAGGGTCCCCCTACGAGCAGTACTTC. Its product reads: CASSARGSPYEQYF.